This T cell receptor (beta chain) comes out of a study of cytomegalovirus exposure and HLA in healthy donors. General study results and limits: Later analysis identified a missense DCLRE1C variant that was linked to TCR beta V- and J-gene trimming. A few CMV-associated chains were confirmed in vitro to be specific for CMV antigens.

13 Jbeta primers and 60 Vbeta primers were used for the PCR. Assay: immunoSEQ multiplex PCR; the TCRdb copy retains only in-frame clones and omits some. Of roughly 99,000 clones detected, around 72% appear once; the ten largest clones hold under 2%. Of note for this clone: Its antigen is still unknown.

Germline CDR1 is SGHVS and CDR2 is FQNEAQ. Trimming removed 4 bases at V and 0 bases at J, with 16 bases between. This CDR3 region has 16 residues. Sample: PBMCs. The receptor was derived from a male donor in good health and CMV-seronegative. This rearrangement joins TRBV7-8 to TRBJ2-7; tentatively, D is TRBD2 (7 bases). CDR3 sequence: CASSSRGAAASYEQYF. The DNA of the CDR3 is TGTGCCAGCAGCTCCCGGGGGGCAGCGGCCTCCTACGAGCAGTACTTC.